This paragraph covers one T cell receptor beta chain sequence. Antigen specificity is unknown. This table comes from immunoSEQ multiplex PCR, and its TCRdb copy is limited to in-frame clones, with some not included. The sample lists approximately 150,000 clones; about 90% were seen once. These data originate in a study of T cell responses to AZD1222 COVID-19 vaccine. Study-wide points: Females outnumbered males among donors, who were mostly white British; clonal diversity was possibly underestimated. Spike-spanning, vaccine-associated CD4 TCRs were dominant at 160-218 and 743-854. Unmutated variant regions are reportedly the target of nearly half of TCRs that are spike-specific. Spike-specific TCR repertoires showed rising breadth and depth after two AZD1222 doses.

Germline lookup yields CDR1 SGHRS and CDR2 YFSETQ. The J segment lost 5 bases and the V segment lost 0 bases, leaving 10 bases of the junction unmatched. CDR3 length: 17 amino acids. This clonotype originated in an adult who received the AZD1222 COVID-19 vaccine. The sample here was peripheral blood, taken 28 days after the second AZD1222 dose. The chain employs TRBV5-1 and TRBJ2-5, with 10 bases that match TRBD2. CDR3 loop: CASSLGPAGGPYETQYF. The CDR3 DNA reads TGCGCCAGCAGCTTGGGTCCAGCGGGGGGGCCGTATGAGACCCAGTACTTC.